A selection of T cell receptor beta chains follows, all from one sample in a study of graft-versus-host responses after intestinal transplantation. The antigens these receptors bind are not known. Here immunoSEQ multiplex PCR was the method, and the copy in TCRdb shows in-frame clones only, minus some. The table includes just under 65,000 clones, approximately 90% detected once. The specimen was unstimulated CD8+ T cells sorted from spleen or lymph node cells, collected before transplant. The receptors derive from a human donor who was the organ donor for an intestinal transplant. CDR3s include the opening cysteine and the closing phenylalanine or tryptophan. A D gene is named only where the DNA matches it firmly. Clone size is given for some rows only: seen once, a few or many times, or a class if the clone is expanded.

TGTGCCATTAGTACGCGGGTGGGAGATGAAAAACTGTTTTTT CAISTRVGDEKLFF TRBV28 NA NA TRBJ1-4
TGTGCCAGCAGCCTAACAGGGGGTGACGCAGATACGCAGTATTTT CASSLTGGDADTQYF TRBV7-2 NA TRBD1 TRBJ2-3
TGTGCCAGCAGCGTAGAGAATAGAATCAATGAGCAGTTCTTC CASSVENRINEQFF TRBV9 NA NA TRBJ2-1
TGTGCCAGCAGCCCCCTGGGGGGGAGCGGGGGTTCGGGGGCGACCCAGTACTTC CASSPLGGSGGSGATQYF TRBV9 NA TRBD2 TRBJ2-5
TGTGCCAGCAGCCCTCAGCCGGGACTCGGGGAGACCCAGTACTTC CASSPQPGLGETQYF TRBV7-9 NA NA TRBJ2-5
TGTGCCAGCAGCCCGGTCAGCGTACTTAATTATGCTCACTATGGCTACACCTTC CASSPVSVLNYAHYGYTF TRBV14 NA NA TRBJ1-2
TGCAGCGTTGAAGGGGCAACCGGGGAGCTGTTTTTT CSVEGATGELFF TRBV29-1 NA NA TRBJ2-2
TGTGCCAGCAGTTTATTGAGAGGGGACTTGACCTACGAGCAGTACTTC CASSLLRGDLTYEQYF TRBV27 NA NA TRBJ2-7
TGCGCCAGCAGCCATAACTCCTACAATGAGCAGTTCTTC CASSHNSYNEQFF TRBV4-1 NA NA TRBJ2-1
TGTGCCAGCAGTGAACAGGGGAGCTACGAGCAGTACTTC CASSEQGSYEQYF TRBV25-1 once NA TRBJ2-7
TGTGCCAGCAGTGAATTCTCCTATGGCTACACCTTC CASSEFSYGYTF TRBV2 few NA TRBJ1-2
TGTGCCAGCAGCCTTCGACAGGGCACACCCTACAATGAGCAGTTCTTC CASSLRQGTPYNEQFF TRBV7-9 NA TRBD1 TRBJ2-1
TGTGCTAGCAGCTTAGGCCCAGGGACAGGGTCCTACGAGCAGTACTTC CASSLGPGTGSYEQYF TRBV7-7 NA TRBD1 TRBJ2-7
TGTGCCAGCAGTATCATCCGGGACAAGACCTACGAGCAGTACTTC CASSIIRDKTYEQYF TRBV28 NA NA TRBJ2-7
TGCAGTGCTAGGGACTATACTGAAGCTTTCTTT CSARDYTEAFF TRBV20-1 NA NA TRBJ1-1
TGTGCCAGCACCAGTGGGGGCGAAAGTAACGAGCAGTACTTC CASTSGGESNEQYF TRBV9 NA NA TRBJ2-7
TGCAGCGTTGAAGCTAGCGGTTACTACAATGAGCAGTTCTTC CSVEASGYYNEQFF TRBV29-1 NA TRBD2 TRBJ2-1
TGTGCCAGCAGTTTTATCCCCCGGGACAGGGCCTACGAGCAGTACTTC CASSFIPRDRAYEQYF TRBV5-4 NA TRBD1 TRBJ2-7
TGTGCCAGCAGTTTAACCCCGGGACAGGGGGGGCAGCCCCAGCATTTT CASSLTPGQGGQPQHF TRBV28 NA TRBD1 TRBJ1-5
TGTGCCAGCAGTGAAAGACAGGGACGGTTATCCACCGGGGAGCTGTTTTTT CASSERQGRLSTGELFF TRBV2 NA TRBD1 TRBJ2-2
TGCGCCAGCAAGGAGAGCTCCTACAATGAGCAGTTCTTC CASKESSYNEQFF TRBV5-1 NA NA TRBJ2-1
TGTGCCAGCAGCCCCCAGGGGGAGCAGTACTTC CASSPQGEQYF TRBV7-8 NA NA TRBJ2-7
TGTGCCAGCAGATTGATCAGGGCAGCTAACTATGGCTACACCTTC CASRLIRAANYGYTF TRBV5-6 NA NA TRBJ1-2
TGTGCCAGCAGTTGGGGGCTTACGAACACTGAAGCTTTCTTT CASSWGLTNTEAFF TRBV28 NA NA TRBJ1-1
TGTGCCAGTAGTATAGGCGGGACAGCCGGGTTCTACGAGCAGTACTTC CASSIGGTAGFYEQYF TRBV19 NA NA TRBJ2-7
TGCGCCAGCAGCTTTATTGTGGATACGCAGTATTTT CASSFIVDTQYF TRBV5-1 NA NA TRBJ2-3
TGTGCCTGGAGTGTATTAAGGGACTGGAACACTGAAGCTTTCTTT CAWSVLRDWNTEAFF TRBV30 few NA TRBJ1-1
TGTGCCAGCAGGGACCCCGGGGTAGGATATGAAAAACTGTTTTTT CASRDPGVGYEKLFF TRBV6-1 NA NA TRBJ1-4
TGTGCCAGTAGTATGGGGGGACAGGAACAGTTCTTC CASSMGGQEQFF TRBV19 NA TRBD1 TRBJ2-1
TGTGCCAGCAGGGGTTATAGGAGCTCCTACAATGAGCAGTTCTTC CASRGYRSSYNEQFF TRBV2 NA NA TRBJ2-1
TGTGCCAGCAGCTTAGTTGGGCTGAACACAGATACGCAGTATTTT CASSLVGLNTDTQYF TRBV7-9 NA NA TRBJ2-3
TGTGCCAGCAGTTTGGCGGAGTACATGAACACTGAAGCTTTCTTT CASSLAEYMNTEAFF TRBV28 NA NA TRBJ1-1
TGTGCCAGCAGTTTATTTCCCCTCGGACACCCTGACACAGATACGCAGTATTTT CASSLFPLGHPDTDTQYF TRBV28 NA NA TRBJ2-3
TGTGCCAGCAGCTTAGTGGGCAGGATAAACGAGCAGTACTTC CASSLVGRINEQYF TRBV11-2 once NA TRBJ2-7
TGTGCCAGCAGTCCCGGACAGGGTTGGGCTGAAGCTTTCTTT CASSPGQGWAEAFF TRBV27 NA TRBD1 TRBJ1-1
TGTGCCAGCAGCCAGATTAGCGGGAGCGCCACCGGGGAGCTGTTTTTT CASSQISGSATGELFF TRBV4-2 NA TRBD2 TRBJ2-2
TGTGCCAGCAGTTTATTTGCTAGCGGGAGCGATGAGCAGTTCTTC CASSLFASGSDEQFF TRBV28 NA TRBD2 TRBJ2-1
TGTGCCAGCAGCTTACCAGACAGAGCCTACGAGCAGTACTTC CASSLPDRAYEQYF TRBV13 NA NA TRBJ2-7
TGTGCCAGCAGTGAAGAGGGGGCAAGGACCGGGGAGCTGTTTTTT CASSEEGARTGELFF TRBV6-4 NA TRBD1 TRBJ2-2
TGTGCCAGCAGTTTAGAGGGGGCATTCGTCACTGAAGCTTTCTTT CASSLEGAFVTEAFF TRBV28 NA TRBD1 TRBJ1-1
TGTGCCAGCTACAGGGGTGATGGCTACACCTTC CASYRGDGYTF TRBV6-6 NA TRBD1 TRBJ1-2
TGCGCCAGCAGCCCGGCCTCCCAGGGGGTTATCCATGAGCAGTTCTTC CASSPASQGVIHEQFF TRBV4-3 few TRBD1 TRBJ2-1
TGTGCCAGCAGCGTAATGGACAGGGCCTACGAGCAGTACTTC CASSVMDRAYEQYF TRBV9 NA TRBD1 TRBJ2-7
TGTGCCAGCAGGGCCGGGACAGGGTTGGCCTACGAGCAGTACTTC CASRAGTGLAYEQYF TRBV2 NA TRBD1 TRBJ2-7